These 18 T cell receptor beta chains were sequenced from one sample in a study of blood T cell repertoires in COVID-19. Repertoires were generated with immunoSEQ multiplex PCR, while TCRdb's copy carries only in-frame clones and drops some. Among hundreds of thousands of clones listed, about nine tenths were seen once. The sequenced sample consisted of peripheral blood. These receptors all stem from a woman aged 45-59 years with acute or convalescent COVID-19.

The chain recombines TRBV4-3 with TRBJ2-7, with 11 positions matching TRBD1. Germline CDR1 reads LGHNA; CDR2 reads YSLEER. This CDR3 comprises 15 residues. J lost 0 bases, V lost 6 bases, and 4 bases had no gene match. CDR3 amino acids: CASSLGTGGSYEQYF. DNA for the CDR3: TGCGCCAGCAGTCTCGGGACAGGGGGCTCCTACGAGCAGTACTTC.

This sequence joins TRBV27 and TRBJ1-6; no firm D call. This CDR3 contains 14 residues. CDR1 and CDR2 (germline): MNHEY, SMNVEV (reference sequence). The V end was cut by 2 bases, the J end by 5 bases, with 7 bases between. The chain's CDR3 is CASSLPRNNSPLHF. Here the CDR3 DNA reads TGTGCCAGCAGTTTACCCAGAAATAATTCACCCCTCCACTTT.

This chain uses TRBV27 with TRBJ1-2, with D unclear. This CDR3 is 13 amino acids long. Per germline, CDR1 MNHEY and CDR2 SMNVEV (reference sequence). V dropped 3 bases and J dropped 2 bases, with 7 bases sitting between them. The chain's CDR3 is CASSFGPNYGYTF. CDR3 bases: TGTGCCAGCAGTTTTGGGCCCAACTATGGCTACACCTTC.

V and J are TRBV19 and TRBJ1-5, with D tentatively TRBD1 (5 bases). The CDR3 length is 19 residues. V was shortened by 5 bases and J by 0 bases, with 23 bases between the two germline ends. Germline lookup yields CDR1 LNHDA and CDR2 SQIVND (reference sequence). The CDR3 DNA follows: TGTGCCAGTAGTCAGCTGAAGTCACCAGGAGGGGCTAGCAATCAGCCCCAGCATTTT. It encodes CASSQLKSPGGASNQPQHF. Full variable domain (outside the CDR3, taken from reference TRBV19 and TRBJ1-5): DGGITQSPKYLFRKEGQNVTLSCEQNLNHDAMYWYRQDPGQGLRLIYYSQIVNDFQKGDIAEGYSVSREKKESFPLTVTSAQKNPTAFYLCASSQLKSPGGASNQPQHFGDGTRLSIL.

The chain carries TRBV7-3 and TRBJ2-3, with 12 nucleotides matching TRBD2. The germline V gene has CDR1 SGHTA and CDR2 FQGTGA. V was pared by 5 bases and J by 2 bases, with 5 bases of the junction left unmatched. The CDR3 covers 16 residues. The CDR3 DNA reads TGTGCCAGCAGCGCGCGACTAGCGGGGGACACAGATACGCAGTATTTT. Its protein product is CASSARLAGDTDTQYF.

The rearrangement links TRBV27 to TRBJ2-2; no reliable D call. This CDR3 has 15 residues. Trimming took 7 bases from V and 4 from J, leaving 16 bases between them. The V gene's germline CDR1 is MNHEY and CDR2 SMNVEV (reference sequence). The CDR3 coding sequence is TGTGCCAGCAATTCCGACTGGGTTCTCACCGGGGAGCTGTTTTTT. Its translation: CASNSDWVLTGELFF.

The rearrangement links TRBV5-1 to TRBJ2-7; TRBD2 agrees at 11 bases. The CDR3 has 16 amino acids. Germline CDR1 SGHRS, CDR2 YFSETQ. The trim removed 0 bases at V and 5 bases at J, leaving 7 bases unmatched. DNA of the CDR3: TGCGCCAGCAGCTTGGGTAGCGGGGGGGCCGTGGACGAGCAGTACTTC. Translated: CASSLGSGGAVDEQYF.

The genes are TRBV6-5 and TRBJ1-2; D call uncertain. Per the germline V gene, CDR1 is MNHEY and CDR2 is SVGAGI. The CDR3 covers 14 residues. V was trimmed by 6 bases and J by 6 bases, leaving 17 bases between them. The CDR3 reads CASRSRGSSNGYTF. In DNA, the CDR3 is TGTGCCAGCAGATCTCGCGGGAGTTCAAATGGCTACACCTTC.

V and J are TRBV5-1 and TRBJ2-7; D gene ambiguous. V lost 4 bases and J lost 0, with 14 bases in between. CDR3 size: 15 residues. Looked up from germline, CDR1 is SGHRS and CDR2 is YFSETQ. CDR3 protein: CASSPSGSYSYEQYF. The DNA of the CDR3 is TGCGCCAGCAGCCCTTCCGGGTCTTACTCCTACGAGCAGTACTTC.

About this clone: Other DNA sequences in the sample encode the same CDR3. The chain recombines TRBV28 with TRBJ2-3; TRBD2 agrees at 7 bases. The V and J ends lost 3 bases and 4 bases, in that order; junction bases with no gene match: 4. The CDR3 totals 14 residues. The germline V gene has CDR1 MDHEN and CDR2 SYDVKM. The CDR3 DNA reads TGTGCCAGCAGTTTGCAGACTAGCCCAGATACGCAGTATTTT. This translates into CASSLQTSPDTQYF.

The rearrangement uses TRBV9 and TRBJ1-2, with D possibly matching TRBD1 (6 bases). This CDR3 has 14 amino acids. V dropped 4 bases and J dropped 0 bases, with 10 bases sitting between them. Germline V gene sequence: CDR1 SGDLS, CDR2 YYNGEE. Written as DNA, the CDR3 is TGTGCCAGCAGCCGACGGACAGCTAACTATGGCTACACCTTC. It translates to CASSRRTANYGYTF.

The chain carries TRBV7-8 and TRBJ1-6; TRBD1 might be the D (5 bases). The length of the CDR3 is 16 residues. Trimming removed 2 bases from V and 0 bases from J, with 8 bases in between. Per the germline V gene, CDR1 is SGHVS and CDR2 is FQNEAQ. CDR3 residues: CASSLQGSSYNSPLHF. CDR3 nucleotides: TGTGCCAGCAGCTTACAGGGAAGCTCCTATAATTCACCCCTCCACTTT.

The rearrangement joins TRBV29-1 to TRBJ1-4, with TRBD1 matching 9 bases. CDR3 length: 16 residues. The V gene end was trimmed by 8 bases and the J gene end by 2 bases; junction bases not matched to a gene: 12. Germline-derived CDR1 and CDR2 are SQVTM and ANQGSEA. DNA of the CDR3: TGCAGCCTGGGGTTACAGGGGGCGCATACTAATGAAAAACTGTTTTTT. Its translation: CSLGLQGAHTNEKLFF. Drawing the rest from reference TRBV29-1 and TRBJ1-4, the complete variable domain is SAVISQKPSRDICQRGTSLTIQCQVDSQVTMMFWYRQQPGQSLTLIATANQGSEATYESGFVIDKFPISRPNLTFSTLTVSNMSPEDSSIYLCSLGLQGAHTNEKLFFGSGTQLSVL.

V is TRBV18 and J is TRBJ1-2; the D gene is possibly TRBD1 (6 bases). Germline CDR1 reads KGHSH; CDR2 reads LQKENI. V dropped 2 bases and J dropped 2 bases, with 9 bases sitting between them. The CDR3 is 14 amino acids. This CDR3 is CASSPGGSNYGYTF. DNA of the CDR3: TGTGCCAGCTCACCAGGGGGCTCAAACTATGGCTACACCTTC.

The sample holds one count of this clone. CDR3 sequence (DNA): TGTGCCAGCAGATTGACTAGCGGGGGGGAAGAGACCCAGTACTTC. It yields the protein CASRLTSGGEETQYF. The chain links TRBV5-4 to TRBJ2-5; 14 positions agree with TRBD2. The CDR3 contains 15 residues. Trimming at V came to 5 bases and at J to 3 bases, leaving 3 bases not matched to a gene. Germline-derived CDR1 and CDR2 are SGHNT and YYREEE (reference sequence).

The rearrangement links TRBV5-1 to TRBJ1-1, with D possibly being TRBD1 (5 bases). Looked up from germline, CDR1 is SGHRS and CDR2 is YFSETQ. The CDR3 has 16 amino acids. V lost 3 bases and J 5 bases, leaving 20 bases between the germline ends. CDR3 sequence reads: CASSSRDSNLATEAFF. As DNA, the CDR3 is TGCGCCAGCAGCTCCCGTGACAGTAACTTAGCTACTGAAGCTTTCTTT.

The J gene is TRBJ1-2, the V gene TRBV5-1, with TRBD1 as a possible D gene (6 bases). Looked up from germline, CDR1 is SGHRS and CDR2 is YFSETQ. V dropped 0 bases and J dropped 2 bases, with 8 bases sitting between them. The CDR3 spans 14 residues. CDR3 sequence reads: CASSLGQANYGYTF. In DNA form, the CDR3 reads TGCGCCAGCAGCTTGGGACAGGCAAACTATGGCTACACCTTC.

As concerns this clone: Relative to the germline gene, one junction end is altered; a read error may explain this. The chain joins TRBV30 to TRBJ2-7; 9 bases are shared with TRBD2. Germline CDR1 is GTSNPN and CDR2 is SVGIG (reference sequence). CDR3 length: 12 residues. This chain's CDR3 is CAWRTGTSRGNF. CDR3 DNA: TGTGCCTGGAGGACCGGGACTAGCCGAGGAAACTTC.